This T cell receptor (beta chain) was identified in a study of T cells after yellow fever vaccination. Overall study context: Fractions containing few cells were prepared with SMART-Seq v4 Ultra Low Input.

TCRdb passed the 5' RACE reads through MiXCR, listing each CDR3 protein once. The sample holds 200,000 to 250,000 distinct CDR3 sequences, 6.9% seen once. The study, taken as a whole, reports: The secondary T-cell response peaked on day 5, not day 15, but was weaker. Overall, a small share of clonotypes was seen in both CD4 and CD8 compartments.

This clonotype was counted only a few times. What it recognizes is unknown. V shed 5 bases and J shed 4 bases, with 12 bases lying between them. The V gene's germline CDR1 is SGHDT and CDR2 YYEEEE. The CDR3 is made up of 13 amino acids. Sequencing was performed on CD4+ T cells sorted from PBMCs, taken 15 days after the yellow fever booster vaccination. The TCR sequence derives from a man aged 25 to 40 who received the YFV17D yellow fever vaccine. The chain has TRBV5-6 and TRBJ1-1, with a weak D call TRBD1 (6 bases). The CDR3 DNA follows: TGTGCCAGCAGACTCAGGGGTAGCACTGAAGCTTTCTTT. Its translation is CASRLRGSTEAFF.